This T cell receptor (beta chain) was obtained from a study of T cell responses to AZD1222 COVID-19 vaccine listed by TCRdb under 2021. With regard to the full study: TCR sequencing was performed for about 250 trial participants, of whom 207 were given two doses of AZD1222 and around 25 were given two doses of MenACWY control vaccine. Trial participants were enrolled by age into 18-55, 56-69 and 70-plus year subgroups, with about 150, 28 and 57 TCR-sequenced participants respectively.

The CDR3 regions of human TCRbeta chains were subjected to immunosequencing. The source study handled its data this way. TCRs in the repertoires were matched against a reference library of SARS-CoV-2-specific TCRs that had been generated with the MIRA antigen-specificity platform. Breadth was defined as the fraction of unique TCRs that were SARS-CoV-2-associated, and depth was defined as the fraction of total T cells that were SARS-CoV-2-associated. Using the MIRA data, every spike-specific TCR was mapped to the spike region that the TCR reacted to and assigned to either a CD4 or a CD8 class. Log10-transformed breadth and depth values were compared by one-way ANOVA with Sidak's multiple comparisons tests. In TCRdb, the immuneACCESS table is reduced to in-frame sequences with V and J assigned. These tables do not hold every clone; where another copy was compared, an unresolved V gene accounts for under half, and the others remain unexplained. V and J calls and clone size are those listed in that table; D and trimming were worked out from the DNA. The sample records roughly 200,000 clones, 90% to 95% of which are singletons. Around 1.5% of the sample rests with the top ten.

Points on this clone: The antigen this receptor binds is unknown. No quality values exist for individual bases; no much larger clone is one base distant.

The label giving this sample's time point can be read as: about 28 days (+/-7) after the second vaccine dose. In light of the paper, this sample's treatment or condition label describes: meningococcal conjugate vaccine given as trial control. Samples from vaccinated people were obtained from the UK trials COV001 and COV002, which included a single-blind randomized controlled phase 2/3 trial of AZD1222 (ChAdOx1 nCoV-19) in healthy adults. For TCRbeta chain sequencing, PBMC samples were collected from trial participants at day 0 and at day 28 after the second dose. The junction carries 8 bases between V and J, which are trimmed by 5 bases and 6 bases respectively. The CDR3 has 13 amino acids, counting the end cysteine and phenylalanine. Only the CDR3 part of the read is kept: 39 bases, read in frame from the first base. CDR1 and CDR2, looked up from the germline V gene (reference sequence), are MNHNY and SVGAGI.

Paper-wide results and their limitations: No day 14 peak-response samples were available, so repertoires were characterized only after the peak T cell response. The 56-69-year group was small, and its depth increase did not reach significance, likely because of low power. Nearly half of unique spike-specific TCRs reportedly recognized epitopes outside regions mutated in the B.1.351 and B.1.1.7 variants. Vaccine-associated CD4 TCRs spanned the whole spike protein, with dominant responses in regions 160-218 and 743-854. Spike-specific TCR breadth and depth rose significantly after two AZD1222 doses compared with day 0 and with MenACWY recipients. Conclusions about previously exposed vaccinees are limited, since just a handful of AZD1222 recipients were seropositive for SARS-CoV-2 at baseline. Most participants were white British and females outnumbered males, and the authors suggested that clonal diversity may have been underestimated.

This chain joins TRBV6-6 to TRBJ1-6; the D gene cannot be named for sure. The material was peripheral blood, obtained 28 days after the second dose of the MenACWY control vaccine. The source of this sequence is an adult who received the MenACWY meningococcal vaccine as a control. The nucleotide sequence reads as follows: TGTGCCAGCAGTCCCAAGACTAATTCACCCCTCCACTTT. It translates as CASSPKTNSPLHF.